A selection of T cell receptor beta chains follows, all from one sample in a study of T cell responses to AZD1222 COVID-19 vaccine. Using immunoSEQ multiplex PCR, the repertoire was profiled, and TCRdb retains in-frame clones only, with some absent. This repertoire shows fewer than 100,000 clones, approximately 92% found once; its top ten account for 9.5% to 15%. The specimen comprised peripheral blood, sampled on day 0 of AZD1222 vaccination. The receptors come from an adult in good health. Both conserved end residues are part of each CDR3. D genes are given only for firm matches.

j_gene,d_gene,v_gene,CDR3nt,CDR3aa
TRBJ2-1,NA,TRBV7-2,TGTGCCAGCAGCCCGAGGGGGACGACAACGGACATTGAGCAGTTCTTC,CASSPRGTTTDIEQFF
TRBJ2-1,TRBD2,TRBV7-3,TGTGCCAGCAGCTCAGGACTAGCGGGGGGTAATGAGCAGTTCTTC,CASSSGLAGGNEQFF
TRBJ1-2,NA,TRBV9,TGTGCCAGCAGCGTAGGTAGGCGTAATGGCTACACCTTC,CASSVGRRNGYTF
TRBJ2-5,TRBD2,TRBV3-1/TRBV3-2,TGTGCCAGCAGCCAGATGACTAGCGGGGCGCAAGAGACCCAGTACTTC,CASSQMTSGAQETQYF
TRBJ1-6,NA,TRBV7-5,TGTGCCAGAAGCTTCTACGGGACAGCTTATTCACCCCTCCACTTT,CARSFYGTAYSPLHF
TRBJ1-2,TRBD1,TRBV4-2,TGTGCCAGCAGCCCACACAGGGGCTCCTATGGCTACACCTTC,CASSPHRGSYGYTF
TRBJ2-1,NA,TRBV7-2,TGTGCCAGCAGCTTAGGCGACATATTCAATGAGCAGTTCTTC,CASSLGDIFNEQFF
TRBJ2-7,TRBD1,TRBV10-3,TGTGCCATCAGTGACGGGACAGAATCGTACGAGCAGTACTTC,CAISDGTESYEQYF
TRBJ2-5,TRBD2,TRBV10-3,TGTGCCATCAGTGAGTCAGTAGCGGGAGAGACCCAGTACTTC,CAISESVAGETQYF
TRBJ2-5,NA,TRBV7-7,TGTGCCAGCAGCTTAGGGGCGGGACAAGAGACCCAGTACTTC,CASSLGAGQETQYF
TRBJ2-1,TRBD2,TRBV19,TGTGCCAGTAGTCCCGGGACTAGCGATTACAATGAGCAGTTCTTC,CASSPGTSDYNEQFF
TRBJ1-2,NA,TRBV21-1,TGTGCCAGCAGCAAAGGTAGAGGAGGGGGGTACGGCTACACCTTC,CASSKGRGGGYGYTF
TRBJ2-3,TRBD2,TRBV5-1,TGCGCCAGCAGCCACGGGACTAGCGGGACTGTGGATACGCAGTATTTT,CASSHGTSGTVDTQYF
TRBJ2-2,NA,TRBV4-1,TGCGCCAGCAGCCAAGCTGGTGGCGGTCCGAACACCGGGGAGCTGTTTTTT,CASSQAGGGPNTGELFF
TRBJ1-1,NA,TRBV18,TGTGCCAGCTCACCACTAGCCGGGAGCCAGGGAACTGAAGCTTTCTTT,CASSPLAGSQGTEAFF